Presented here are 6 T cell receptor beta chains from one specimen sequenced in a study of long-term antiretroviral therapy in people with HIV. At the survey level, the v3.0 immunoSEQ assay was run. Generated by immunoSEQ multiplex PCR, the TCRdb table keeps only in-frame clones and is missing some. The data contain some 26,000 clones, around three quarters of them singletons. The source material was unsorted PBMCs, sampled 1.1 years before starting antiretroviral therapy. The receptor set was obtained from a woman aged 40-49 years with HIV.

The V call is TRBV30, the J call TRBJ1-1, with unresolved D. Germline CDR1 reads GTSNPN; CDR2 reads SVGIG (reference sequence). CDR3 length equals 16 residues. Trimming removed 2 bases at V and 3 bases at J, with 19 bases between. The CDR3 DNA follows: TGTGCCTGGAGTCCCTCCGGGCGGGGAGGTGACACTGAAGCTTTCTTT. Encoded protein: CAWSPSGRGGDTEAFF.

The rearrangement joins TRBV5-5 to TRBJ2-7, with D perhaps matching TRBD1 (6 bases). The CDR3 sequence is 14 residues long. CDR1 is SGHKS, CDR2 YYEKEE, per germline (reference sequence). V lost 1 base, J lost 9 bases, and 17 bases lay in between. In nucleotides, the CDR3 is TGTGCCAGCAGCTTGTTAGCAGGGGTGCAAGCGCAGTACTTC. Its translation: CASSLLAGVQAQYF.

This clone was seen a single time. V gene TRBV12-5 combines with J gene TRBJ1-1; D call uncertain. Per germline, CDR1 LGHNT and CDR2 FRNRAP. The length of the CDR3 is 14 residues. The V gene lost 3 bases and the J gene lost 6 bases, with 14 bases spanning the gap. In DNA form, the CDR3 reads TGTGCTAGTGGTTTAACCGCCCTAAGTTCTGAAGCTTTCTTT. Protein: CASGLTALSSEAFF.

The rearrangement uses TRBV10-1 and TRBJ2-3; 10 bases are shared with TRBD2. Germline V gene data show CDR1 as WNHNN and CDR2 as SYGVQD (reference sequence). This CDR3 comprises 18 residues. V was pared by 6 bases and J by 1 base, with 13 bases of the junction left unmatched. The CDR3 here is CASSPGTSEGGRTDTQYF. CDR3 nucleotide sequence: TGCGCCAGCAGCCCCGGGACTAGCGAGGGGGGACGCACAGATACGCAGTATTTT.

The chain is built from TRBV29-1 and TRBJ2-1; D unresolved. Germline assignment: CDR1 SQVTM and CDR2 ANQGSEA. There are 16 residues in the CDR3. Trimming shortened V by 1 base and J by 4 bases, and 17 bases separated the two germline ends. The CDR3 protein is CSVEGVISLRYNEQFF. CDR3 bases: TGCAGCGTTGAAGGGGTAATCTCCTTAAGATACAATGAGCAGTTCTTC.

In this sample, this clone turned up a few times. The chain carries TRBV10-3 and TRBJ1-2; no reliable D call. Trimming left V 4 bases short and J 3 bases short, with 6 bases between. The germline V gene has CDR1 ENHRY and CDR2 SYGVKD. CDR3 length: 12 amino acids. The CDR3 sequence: CAISGTDYGYTF. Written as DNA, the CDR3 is TGTGCCATCAGTGGGACGGACTATGGCTACACCTTC.